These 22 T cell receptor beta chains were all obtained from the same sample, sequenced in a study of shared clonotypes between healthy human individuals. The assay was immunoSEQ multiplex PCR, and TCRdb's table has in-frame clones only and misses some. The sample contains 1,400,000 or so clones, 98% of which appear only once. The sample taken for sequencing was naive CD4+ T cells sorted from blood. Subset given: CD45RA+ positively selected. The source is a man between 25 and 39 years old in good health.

The CDR3 loop reads CSVGPQGFNEQFF. The CDR3 region has the DNA TGCAGCGTTGGCCCCCAGGGTTTCAATGAGCAGTTCTTC. The chain carries TRBV29-1 and TRBJ2-1, with D tentatively TRBD1 (5 bases). The CDR3 has 13 amino acids. The germline V gene encodes CDR1 SQVTM and CDR2 ANQGSEA. The germline V and J ends were trimmed by 4 bases and 6 bases, with 13 bases remaining between them.

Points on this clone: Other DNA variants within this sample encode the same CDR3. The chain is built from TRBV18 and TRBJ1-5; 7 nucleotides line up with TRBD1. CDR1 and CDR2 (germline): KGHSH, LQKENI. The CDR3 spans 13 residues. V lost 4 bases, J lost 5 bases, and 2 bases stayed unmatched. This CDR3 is CASSLGTDQPQHF. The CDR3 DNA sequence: TGTGCCAGCTCACTAGGGACAGATCAGCCCCAGCATTTT.

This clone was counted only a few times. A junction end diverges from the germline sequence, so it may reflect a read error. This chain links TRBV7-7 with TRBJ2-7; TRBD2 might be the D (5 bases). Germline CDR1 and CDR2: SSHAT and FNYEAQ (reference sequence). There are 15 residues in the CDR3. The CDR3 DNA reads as TGTGCTAGCAGCTTAGCGAGGTTATCCTGCTACGAGCAGTACTTC. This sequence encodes CASSLARLSCYEQYF.

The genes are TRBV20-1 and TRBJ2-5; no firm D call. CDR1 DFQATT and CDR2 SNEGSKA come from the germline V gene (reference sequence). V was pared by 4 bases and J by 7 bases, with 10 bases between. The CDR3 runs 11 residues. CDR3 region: CSAINQATQYF. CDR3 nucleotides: TGCAGTGCTATCAACCAGGCGACCCAGTACTTC.

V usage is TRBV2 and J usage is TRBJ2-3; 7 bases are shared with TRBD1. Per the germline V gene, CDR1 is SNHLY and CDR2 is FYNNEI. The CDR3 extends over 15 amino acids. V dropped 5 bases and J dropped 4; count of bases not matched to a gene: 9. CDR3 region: CASSPDRAIADTQYF. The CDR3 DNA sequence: TGTGCCAGCAGTCCAGACAGGGCAATTGCAGATACGCAGTATTTT.

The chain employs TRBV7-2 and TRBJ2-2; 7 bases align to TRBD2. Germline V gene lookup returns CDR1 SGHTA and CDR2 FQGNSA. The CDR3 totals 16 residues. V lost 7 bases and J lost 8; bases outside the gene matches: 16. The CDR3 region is CASTYPALRETGELFF. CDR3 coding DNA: TGTGCCAGCACCTACCCGGCCTTGCGGGAGACTGGGGAGCTGTTTTTT.

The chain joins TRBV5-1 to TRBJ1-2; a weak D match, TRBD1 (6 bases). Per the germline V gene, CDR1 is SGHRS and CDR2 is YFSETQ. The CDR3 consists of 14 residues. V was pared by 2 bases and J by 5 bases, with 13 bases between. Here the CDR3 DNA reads TGCGCCAGCAGCTTTGGGGAGGGGGAGTATGGCTACACCTTC. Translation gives CASSFGEGEYGYTF.

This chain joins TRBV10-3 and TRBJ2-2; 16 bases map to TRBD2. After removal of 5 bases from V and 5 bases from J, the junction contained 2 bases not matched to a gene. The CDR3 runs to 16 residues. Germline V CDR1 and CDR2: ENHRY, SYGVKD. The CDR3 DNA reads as TGTGCCATCAGTAAGGGACTAGCGGGAGGGACCGGGGAGCTGTTTTTT. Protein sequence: CAISKGLAGGTGELFF.

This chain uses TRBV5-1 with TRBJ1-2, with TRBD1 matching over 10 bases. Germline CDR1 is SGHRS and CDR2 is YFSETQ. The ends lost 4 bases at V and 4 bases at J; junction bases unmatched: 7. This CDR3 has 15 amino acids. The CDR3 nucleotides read TGCGCCAGCAGCCCGGGGACAGGGGAGAGCTATGGCTACACCTTC. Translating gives CASSPGTGESYGYTF.

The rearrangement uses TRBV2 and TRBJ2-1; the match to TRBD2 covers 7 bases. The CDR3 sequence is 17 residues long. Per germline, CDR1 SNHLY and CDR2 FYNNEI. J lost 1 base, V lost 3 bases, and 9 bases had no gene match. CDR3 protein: CASSEALLASSYNEQFF. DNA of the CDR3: TGTGCCAGCAGTGAGGCTCTACTAGCGAGTTCCTACAATGAGCAGTTCTTC.

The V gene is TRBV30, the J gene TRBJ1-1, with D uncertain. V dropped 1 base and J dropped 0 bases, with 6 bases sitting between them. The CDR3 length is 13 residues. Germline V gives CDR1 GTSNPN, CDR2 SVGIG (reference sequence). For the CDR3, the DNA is TGTGCCTGGAGTGCGATTATGAACACTGAAGCTTTCTTT. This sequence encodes CAWSAIMNTEAFF. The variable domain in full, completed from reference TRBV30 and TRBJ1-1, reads SQTIHQWPATLVQPVGSPLSLECTVEGTSNPNLYWYRQAAGRGLQLLFYSVGIGQISSEVPQNLSASRPQDRQFILSSKKLLLSDSGFYLCAWSAIMNTEAFFGQGTRLTVV.

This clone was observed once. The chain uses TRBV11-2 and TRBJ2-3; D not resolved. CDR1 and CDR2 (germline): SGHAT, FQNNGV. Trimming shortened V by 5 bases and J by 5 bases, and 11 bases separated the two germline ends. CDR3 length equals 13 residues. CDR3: CASSANQRDTQYF. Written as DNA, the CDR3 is TGTGCCAGCAGCGCGAACCAGAGAGATACGCAGTATTTT.

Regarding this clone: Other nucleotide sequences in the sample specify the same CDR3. This CDR3 is CASSGGHEQYF. CDR3 sequence (DNA): TGTGCCAGCAGTGGGGGCCACGAGCAGTACTTC. The genes are TRBV2 and TRBJ2-7; the D gene is possibly TRBD1 (5 bases). The germline CDR1 and CDR2 sequences are SNHLY and FYNNEI. With 4 bases removed from V and 5 bases from J, the gap between germline ends came to 6 bases. The CDR3 has 11 amino acids.

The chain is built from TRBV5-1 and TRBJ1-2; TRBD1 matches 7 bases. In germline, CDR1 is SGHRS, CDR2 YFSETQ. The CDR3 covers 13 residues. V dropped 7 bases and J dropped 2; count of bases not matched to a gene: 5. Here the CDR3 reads CASRRGGNYGYTF. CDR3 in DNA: TGCGCCAGCCGCCGAGGGGGCAACTATGGCTACACCTTC.

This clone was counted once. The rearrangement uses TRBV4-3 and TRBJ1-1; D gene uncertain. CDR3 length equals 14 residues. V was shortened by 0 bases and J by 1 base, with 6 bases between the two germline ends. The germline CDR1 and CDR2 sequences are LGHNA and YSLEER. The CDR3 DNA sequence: TGCGCCAGCAGCCAAGATAGCCGGAACACTGAAGCTTTCTTT. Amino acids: CASSQDSRNTEAFF.

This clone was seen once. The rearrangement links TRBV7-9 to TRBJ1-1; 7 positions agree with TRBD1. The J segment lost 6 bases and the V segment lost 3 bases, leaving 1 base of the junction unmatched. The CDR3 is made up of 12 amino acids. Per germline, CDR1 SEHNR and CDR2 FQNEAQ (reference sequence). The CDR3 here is CASSFQGAEAFF. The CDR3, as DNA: TGTGCCAGCAGCTTTCAGGGGGCTGAAGCTTTCTTT.

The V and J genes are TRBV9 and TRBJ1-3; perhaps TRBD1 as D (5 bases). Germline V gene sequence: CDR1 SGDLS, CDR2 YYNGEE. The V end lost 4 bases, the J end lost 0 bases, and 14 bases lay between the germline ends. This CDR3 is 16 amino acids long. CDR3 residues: CASSQMGVSSGNTIYF. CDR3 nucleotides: TGTGCCAGCAGCCAAATGGGGGTAAGCTCTGGAAACACCATATATTTT.

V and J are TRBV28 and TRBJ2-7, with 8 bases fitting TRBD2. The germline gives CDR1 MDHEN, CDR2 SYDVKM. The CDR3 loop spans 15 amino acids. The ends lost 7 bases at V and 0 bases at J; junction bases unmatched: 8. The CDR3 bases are TGTGCCAGCACCAGCGGCGGGAGGTTCTCCTACGAGCAGTACTTC. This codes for CASTSGGRFSYEQYF.

CDR3 sequence (DNA): TGTGCCAGCAGCTCACCTGGGTCCCCACGCTTGGCCAACGTCCTGACTTTC. This translates into CASSSPGSPRLANVLTF. V usage is TRBV28 and J usage is TRBJ2-6; D gene uncertain. The germline CDR1 and CDR2 sequences are MDHEN and SYDVKM. Trimming cost V 6 bases and J 6 bases, with 21 bases left between them. The CDR3 is made up of 17 amino acids.

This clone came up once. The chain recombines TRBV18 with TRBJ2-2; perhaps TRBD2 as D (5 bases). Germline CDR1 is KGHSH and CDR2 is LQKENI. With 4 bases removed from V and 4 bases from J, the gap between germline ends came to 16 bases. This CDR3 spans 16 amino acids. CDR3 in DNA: TGTGCCAGCTCACAACCGGTCTTAAGCGGCACCGGGGAGCTGTTTTTT. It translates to CASSQPVLSGTGELFF.

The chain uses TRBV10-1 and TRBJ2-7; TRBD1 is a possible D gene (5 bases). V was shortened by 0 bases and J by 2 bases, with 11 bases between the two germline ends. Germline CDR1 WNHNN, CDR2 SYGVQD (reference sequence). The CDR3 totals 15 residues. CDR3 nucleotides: TGCGCCAGCAGTGAGTCGAGCAGGGTAGCCTACGAGCAGTACTTC. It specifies CASSESSRVAYEQYF.

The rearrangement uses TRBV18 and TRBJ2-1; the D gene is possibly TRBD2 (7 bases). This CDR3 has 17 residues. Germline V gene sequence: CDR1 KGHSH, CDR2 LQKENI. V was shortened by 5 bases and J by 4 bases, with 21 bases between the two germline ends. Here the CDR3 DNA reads TGTGCCAGCTCAACCTTTACTAGCGAGGGGGTTTACAATGAGCAGTTCTTC. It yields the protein CASSTFTSEGVYNEQFF.